Each of the 29 T cell receptor beta chains below was sequenced from the same sample in a study of Ad26.COV2.S vaccination and SARS-CoV-2 variants. Sample treatment: around 19 received Ad26.COV2.S at low or high dose, single or two shots; 5 received placebo; per-sample allocation not given. Collection of samples fell on day 63 after the first vaccine or placebo injection. Generated by immunoSEQ multiplex PCR, the TCRdb table keeps only in-frame clones and is missing some. The sample yields fewer than 900,000 clones, more than 80% seen once. This sample comprised peripheral blood, obtained in a trial of Ad26.COV2.S vaccine versus placebo. These receptors were collected from a person aged 18-60 years who received the Ad26.COV2.S COVID-19 vaccine or a placebo.

The J gene is TRBJ2-7, the V gene TRBV5-5, with TRBD1 as a possible D gene (6 bases). Trimming shortened V by 3 bases and J by 5 bases, and 15 bases separated the two germline ends. The CDR3 loop spans 14 amino acids. Germline V lookup: CDR1 SGHKS, CDR2 YYEKEE (reference sequence). CDR3 loop: CASSSRTVRDEQYF. The CDR3 region has the DNA TGTGCCAGCAGCTCACGGACAGTTCGGGACGAGCAGTACTTC.

The chain couples TRBV10-1 to TRBJ2-3; a possible D gene is TRBD2 (6 bases). The CDR3 consists of 13 residues. Trimming removed 3 bases at V and 6 bases at J, with 10 bases between. CDR1 is WNHNN and CDR2 is SYGVQD in the germline V gene (reference sequence). As DNA, the CDR3 is TGCGCCAGCAGTGATGGAGGGTTTGATACGCAGTATTTT. Translating gives CASSDGGFDTQYF.

The CDR3 sequence is CASSPGAVQETQYF. The DNA of the CDR3 is TGTGCCAGCTCACCTGGTGCGGTCCAAGAGACCCAGTACTTC. The rearrangement links TRBV18 to TRBJ2-5; D is ambiguous. The CDR3 covers 14 residues. V dropped 3 bases and J dropped 1 base, with 9 bases sitting between them. Per the germline V gene, CDR1 is KGHSH and CDR2 is LQKENI. The full variable domain, its missing parts supplied by reference TRBV18 and TRBJ2-5, is NAGVMQNPRHLVRRRGQEARLRCSPMKGHSHVYWYRQLPEEGLKFMVYLQKENIIDESGMPKERFSAEFPKEGPSILRIQQVVRGDSAAYFCASSPGAVQETQYFGPGTRLLVL.

This rearrangement joins TRBV6-5 to TRBJ1-2; D gene unclear. The germline V gene encodes CDR1 MNHEY and CDR2 SVGAGI. This CDR3 region has 14 residues. Trimming took off 5 bases at V and 0 bases at J, with 10 bases between the two ends. CDR3 residues: CASSLAGANYGYTF. CDR3 bases: TGTGCCAGCAGTCTGGCTGGAGCTAACTATGGCTACACCTTC.

The chain combines TRBV12-3 or TRBV12-4 with TRBJ2-3; D may be TRBD1 (5 bases). Trimming stripped 6 bases from V and 6 bases from J, with 10 bases between. The CDR3 consists of 12 residues. The DNA for the CDR3 is TGTGCCAGCAGAACCAGGGCGGATACGCAGTATTTT. Its protein product is CASRTRADTQYF.

The chain carries TRBV5-6 and TRBJ2-6, with D possibly matching TRBD1 (6 bases). The V end was cut by 1 base, the J end by 4 bases, with 12 bases between. Per germline, CDR1 SGHDT and CDR2 YYEEEE. The CDR3 totals 16 residues. The CDR3 DNA is TGTGCCAGCAGCTTGCTGGGGGCGACCGGGGCCAACGTCCTGACTTTC. The encoded protein is CASSLLGATGANVLTF.

This chain joins TRBV27 and TRBJ2-7; 7 bases are a match to TRBD1. From germline, CDR1 is MNHEY and CDR2 SMNVEV (reference sequence). Losses at the gene ends were 5 bases for V and 4 bases for J; bases not matched to a gene: 8. CDR3 length equals 14 residues. CDR3 region: CASSLSGGVYEQYF. The CDR3 nucleotides are TGTGCCAGCAGTCTTTCAGGGGGTGTTTACGAGCAGTACTTC.

This clone has only one observation. The CDR3 nucleotides are TGCAGCGTTGAGAGGGGGAAATGGGGCTACACCTTC. It encodes CSVERGKWGYTF. V is TRBV29-1 and J is TRBJ1-2; D is possibly TRBD1 (6 bases). The germline V gene has CDR1 SQVTM and CDR2 ANQGSEA. The CDR3 has 12 amino acids. The V end lost 3 bases, the J end lost 8 bases, and 13 bases lay between the germline ends.

This clone has a single count. J is TRBJ1-2 and V is TRBV5-5; D is ambiguous. This CDR3 is built from 13 residues. The V and J ends lost 0 bases and 7 bases respectively, with 10 bases between them. Germline-derived CDR1 and CDR2 are SGHKS and YYEKEE (reference sequence). As DNA, the CDR3 is TGTGCCAGCAGCTTGGAAGGGTGGAGTGGCTACACCTTC. This encodes CASSLEGWSGYTF.

The CDR3 region has the DNA TGTGCCAGCTGCTGGTCCCCACTCGGGGCCAACGTCCTGACTTTC. Translating it yields CASCWSPLGANVLTF. The chain uses TRBV18 and TRBJ2-6; D unresolved. V lost 7 bases, J lost 4 bases, and 14 bases lay in between. The CDR3 length is 15 residues. Germline V CDR1 and CDR2: KGHSH, LQKENI.

CDR3 DNA sequence: TGTGCCAGCAGCCTATCTCCGGGGGCCTACGAGCAGTACTTC. Translation: CASSLSPGAYEQYF. J is TRBJ2-7 and V is TRBV5-6, with D maybe TRBD2 (6 bases). CDR1 and CDR2 (germline): SGHDT, YYEEEE. This CDR3 is 14 amino acids long. Trimming cost V 4 bases and J 2 bases, with 13 bases left between them.

The chain carries TRBV2 and TRBJ2-3; no definite D call. Looked up from germline, CDR1 is SNHLY and CDR2 is FYNNEI. Trimming removed 4 bases at V and 0 bases at J, with 8 bases between. This CDR3 region has 14 residues. CDR3 region: CASSGRWSTDTQYF. In nucleotides, the CDR3 is TGTGCCAGCAGTGGGCGGTGGAGCACAGATACGCAGTATTTT.

V and J are TRBV6-5 and TRBJ2-7; D is perhaps TRBD1 (6 bases). The germline V gene has CDR1 MNHEY and CDR2 SVGAGI. V was pared by 0 bases and J by 4 bases, with 10 bases between. CDR3 length equals 14 residues. The CDR3 is CASSYSWTDYEQYF. The CDR3 coding sequence is TGTGCCAGCAGTTACTCCTGGACAGATTACGAGCAGTACTTC.

This chain links TRBV10-3 with TRBJ2-5; possibly TRBD2 for D (6 bases). The V gene lost 0 bases and the J gene lost 3 bases, with 8 bases spanning the gap. CDR1 is ENHRY, CDR2 SYGVKD, per germline. The length of the CDR3 is 14 residues. The CDR3 DNA reads as TGTGCCATCAGTGAGTCGACGGGGGAAGAGACCCAGTACTTC. Amino acids: CAISESTGEETQYF.

V is TRBV4-3 and J is TRBJ2-3, with D possibly matching TRBD2 (6 bases). This CDR3 spans 16 amino acids. Germline CDR1 reads LGHNA; CDR2 reads YSLEER. V was pared by 0 bases and J by 2 bases, with 12 bases between. CDR3 DNA: TGCGCCAGCAGCCAAGATTTACGGGGGTTCACAGATACGCAGTATTTT. It is translated as CASSQDLRGFTDTQYF.

V and J are TRBV12-5 and TRBJ2-2, with TRBD2 matching over 14 bases. The J segment lost 4 bases and the V segment lost 3 bases, leaving 7 bases of the junction unmatched. Looked up from germline, CDR1 is LGHNT and CDR2 is FRNRAP. The CDR3 has 18 residues. The CDR3: CASGFGTSGSKSTGELFF. For the CDR3, the DNA is TGTGCTAGTGGTTTCGGGACTAGCGGGAGTAAGAGCACCGGGGAGCTGTTTTTT. The complete variable domain, with remaining parts taken from reference TRBV12-5 and TRBJ2-2, reads DARVTQTPRHKVTEMGQEVTMRCQPILGHNTVFWYRQTMMQGLELLAYFRNRAPLDDSGMPKDRFSAEMPDATLATLKIQPSEPRDSAVYFCASGFGTSGSKSTGELFFGEGSRLTVL.

In this sample, this clone turned up once. The V and J genes are TRBV30 and TRBJ1-1, with unresolved D. This CDR3 spans 14 amino acids. The V and J ends lost 4 bases and 4 bases respectively, with 16 bases between them. Germline-derived CDR1 and CDR2 are GTSNPN and SVGIG (reference sequence). CDR3 loop: CAWTNRLFGTEAFF. The CDR3 coding sequence is TGTGCCTGGACCAATAGACTGTTCGGCACTGAAGCTTTCTTT.

This chain links TRBV3-1 (or the pseudogene TRBV3-2) with TRBJ2-3, with D perhaps matching TRBD2 (6 bases). CDR1 is LGHDT, CDR2 YNNKEL, per germline (reference sequence). There are 14 residues in the CDR3. V lost 0 bases to trimming and J lost 6 bases, with 10 bases between them. The CDR3 loop is CASSQDWGGDTQYF. The CDR3, as DNA: TGTGCCAGCAGCCAAGATTGGGGAGGCGATACGCAGTATTTT.

This chain connects TRBV11-2 to TRBJ2-1, with 7 bases lining up with TRBD1. The junction had 12 bases not matched to a gene; V was cut back by 4 bases and J by 6 bases. This CDR3 comprises 16 residues. Looked up from germline, CDR1 is SGHAT and CDR2 is FQNNGV. The CDR3 loop is CASSSSTGLQSNEQFF. The DNA of the CDR3 is TGTGCCAGCAGCTCCTCGACAGGGCTACAATCCAATGAGCAGTTCTTC.

J is TRBJ1-1 and V is TRBV6-1; D not resolved. The CDR3 loop spans 13 amino acids. V lost 3 bases, J lost 3 bases, and 8 bases lay in between. CDR1 and CDR2 from the germline V gene are MNHNS and SASEGT. CDR3 region: CASSEVEDTEAFF. CDR3 coding DNA: TGTGCCAGCAGTGAGGTTGAGGACACTGAAGCTTTCTTT.

The chain is built from TRBV9 and TRBJ2-1, with D perhaps TRBD2 (6 bases). Per the germline V gene, CDR1 is SGDLS and CDR2 is YYNGEE. Deletions cut 0 bases from V and 6 bases from J, with 16 bases between. This CDR3 is built from 16 residues. The CDR3 loop reads CASSVAPGSLANEQFF. The CDR3, as DNA: TGTGCCAGCAGCGTAGCTCCCGGGAGCCTCGCCAATGAGCAGTTCTTC.

This chain links TRBV2 with TRBJ1-2; D remains unclear. The germline V and J ends were trimmed by 7 bases and 10 bases, with 19 bases remaining between them. In germline, CDR1 is SNHLY, CDR2 FYNNEI. The CDR3 spans 13 residues. This CDR3 reads CASTGRPLQSYTF. The CDR3 DNA follows: TGTGCCAGCACTGGGCGTCCCCTCCAGTCCTACACCTTC.

This chain uses TRBV29-1 with TRBJ2-7; 9 nucleotides align to TRBD1. V dropped 6 bases and J dropped 7; count of bases not matched to a gene: 13. This CDR3 has 14 residues. The germline gives CDR1 SQVTM, CDR2 ANQGSEA. The CDR3 region is CSVCRDRDTVEQYF. As DNA, the CDR3 is TGCAGCGTATGCCGGGACAGGGATACGGTGGAGCAGTACTTC.

J is TRBJ2-5 and V is TRBV30; a possible D gene is TRBD2 (5 bases). The CDR3 has 14 residues. CDR1 GTSNPN and CDR2 SVGIG come from the germline V gene (reference sequence). Deletions cut 0 bases from V and 4 bases from J, with 12 bases between. The chain's CDR3 is CAWSVLAGGETQYF. The CDR3 coding sequence is TGTGCCTGGAGTGTACTGGCAGGAGGAGAGACCCAGTACTTC.

V and J are TRBV29-1 and TRBJ2-7; D might be TRBD2 (6 bases). Germline V gene lookup returns CDR1 SQVTM and CDR2 ANQGSEA. Deletions cut 3 bases from V and 0 bases from J, with 15 bases between. CDR3 length: 15 residues. Written as DNA, the CDR3 is TGCAGCGTTGATGGGGGACCTAGCGCCTCCTACGAGCAGTACTTC. Amino acid sequence: CSVDGGPSASYEQYF.

The CDR3 DNA follows: TGTGCCAGCAGCTTGGGGGCGGGGCAGGGGGCTTTAGAGACCCAGTACTTC. Protein sequence: CASSLGAGQGALETQYF. The V and J genes are TRBV5-4 and TRBJ2-5, with 8 bases fitting TRBD1. V was pared by 0 bases and J by 4 bases, with 11 bases of the junction left unmatched. CDR3 length: 17 amino acids. Germline assignment: CDR1 SGHNT and CDR2 YYREEE (reference sequence).

The chain uses TRBV5-4 and TRBJ2-7, with D perhaps TRBD2 (5 bases). V lost 1 base to trimming and J lost 6 bases, with 11 bases between them. CDR1 is SGHNT, CDR2 YYREEE, per germline (reference sequence). The CDR3 runs to 13 residues. The CDR3 DNA sequence: TGTGCCAGCAGCTTGCCTAGCCCCTCCGAGCAGTACTTC. It yields the protein CASSLPSPSEQYF. The full variable domain, with the rest looked up from reference TRBV5-4 and TRBJ2-7, is ETGVTQSPTHLIKTRGQQVTLRCSSQSGHNTVSWYQQALGQGPQFIFQYYREEENGRGNFPPRFSGLQFPNYSSELNVNALELDDSALYLCASSLPSPSEQYFGPGTRLTVT.

The genes are TRBV6-5 and TRBJ2-7; D is unclear. Per germline, CDR1 MNHEY and CDR2 SVGAGI. V was pared by 8 bases and J by 5 bases, with 10 bases between. CDR3 length: 11 amino acids. For the CDR3, the DNA is TGTGCCAGCCGCCGGCTGAACGAGCAGTACTTC. Translating it yields CASRRLNEQYF.

The chain links TRBV4-3 to TRBJ2-2, with TRBD2 as a possible D gene (6 bases). Per germline, CDR1 LGHNA and CDR2 YSLEER. The CDR3 is made up of 15 amino acids. V dropped 1 base and J dropped 1 base, with 7 bases sitting between them. The CDR3 nucleotides are TGCGCCAGCAGCCAAGCCGGGAGGAACACCGGGGAGCTGTTTTTT. Translation: CASSQAGRNTGELFF.